This passage covers 29 T cell receptor beta chains from one sample sequenced in a study of T cell clones after liver transplantation. Profiled with immunoSEQ multiplex PCR; TCRdb holds only in-frame clones, not every one. This sample has fewer than 20,000 clones, with roughly 88% found just once. Sequenced material: CD8+ T cells from blood, taken before liver transplant. Source of these receptors: a human donor who received a liver transplant.

There are a few counts of this clone. The chain employs TRBV9 and TRBJ1-1, with no clear D. Germline CDR1 and CDR2: SGDLS and YYNGEE. V was shortened by 3 bases and J by 0 bases, with 12 bases between the two germline ends. The CDR3 spans 15 residues. The CDR3 DNA reads TGTGCCAGCAGCGCCGATAAGACAATGAACACTGAAGCTTTCTTT. It codes for CASSADKTMNTEAFF.

A single count supports this clone. V is TRBV19 and J is TRBJ2-7; 12 bases are shared with TRBD2. The CDR3 is 15 amino acids. Looked up from germline, CDR1 is LNHDA and CDR2 is SQIVND (reference sequence). Unmatched junction bases numbered 6, after V lost 5 bases and J lost 4 bases. The CDR3 sequence: CASSLTSGSIYEQYF. As DNA, the CDR3 is TGTGCCAGTAGTCTGACTAGCGGGAGTATTTACGAGCAGTACTTC.

This clone was seen a handful of times. In nucleotides, the CDR3 is TGCGCCAGCAGCTTGGACCCCTCCTACGAGCAGTACTTC. Protein sequence: CASSLDPSYEQYF. The rearrangement links TRBV5-1 to TRBJ2-7; unclear D gene. Germline values: CDR1 SGHRS, CDR2 YFSETQ. This CDR3 is built from 13 residues. Trimming removed 0 bases from V and 0 bases from J, with 4 bases in between.

The chain uses TRBV16 and TRBJ1-5; a possible D gene is TRBD1 (5 bases). The CDR3 is 13 residues long. Per germline, CDR1 KGHSY and CDR2 FQNENV. The V and J ends lost 4 bases and 7 bases respectively, with 11 bases between them. CDR3 protein: CASSLSGTQPQHF. In nucleotides, the CDR3 is TGTGCCAGCAGCCTAAGTGGGACCCAGCCCCAGCATTTT.

The chain has TRBV11-3 and TRBJ2-1; the match to TRBD2 covers 11 bases. J was trimmed by 9 bases and V by 2 bases; bases with no gene match: 9. This CDR3 spans 16 amino acids. Germline-derived CDR1 and CDR2 are SGHNT and YENEEA. CDR3: CASSLTSGSGPPEQFF. In nucleotides, the CDR3 is TGTGCCAGCAGCTTAACTAGCGGGAGTGGCCCCCCTGAGCAGTTCTTC. The full variable domain, in which reference TRBV11-3 and TRBJ2-1 provide the parts outside the CDR3, is EAGVVQSPRYKIIEKKQPVAFWCNPISGHNTLYWYLQNLGQGPELLIRYENEEAVDDSQLPKDRFSAERLKGVDSTLKIQPAELGDSAVYLCASSLTSGSGPPEQFFGPGTRLTVL.

The V call is TRBV14, the J call TRBJ2-3; 10 nucleotides agree with TRBD2. Germline values: CDR1 SGHDN, CDR2 FVKESK. This CDR3 has 16 residues. V was clipped by 2 bases and J by 6 bases; unmatched bases: 8. CDR3 DNA sequence: TGTGCCAGCAGCCAACGTCTAGCGGGAGACGGGGATACGCAGTATTTT. It yields the protein CASSQRLAGDGDTQYF.

There are a few counts of this clone. The chain couples TRBV28 to TRBJ1-1; D gene uncertain. V was cut by 3 bases and J by 0 bases, with 14 bases left in between. The CDR3 is 16 amino acids. Looked up from germline, CDR1 is MDHEN and CDR2 is SYDVKM. In DNA form, the CDR3 reads TGTGCCAGCAGTTTTATAGGGCAAAGCATGAACACTGAAGCTTTCTTT. It encodes CASSFIGQSMNTEAFF.

The chain employs TRBV28 and TRBJ1-2; 7 bases agree with TRBD1. The CDR3 totals 17 residues. CDR1 and CDR2 from the germline V gene are MDHEN and SYDVKM. V was clipped by 2 bases and J by 8 bases; unmatched bases: 17. The CDR3 loop reads CASSLSTRGGGAGGYTF. The CDR3 DNA is TGTGCCAGCAGTTTAAGTACGCGGGGAGGGGGCGCGGGAGGCTACACCTTC.

The chain is built from TRBV5-1 and TRBJ2-7; no reliable D call. The CDR3 is 13 amino acids. Germline CDR1 SGHRS, CDR2 YFSETQ. V was cut by 0 bases and J by 2 bases, with 6 bases left in between. The CDR3 DNA is TGCGCCAGCAGCTTGGAGGGCCCCTACGAGCAGTACTTC. Its protein is CASSLEGPYEQYF.

V gene TRBV19 combines with J gene TRBJ1-1; D ambiguous. Deletions cut 4 bases from V and 7 bases from J, with 19 bases between. The CDR3 consists of 15 residues. Germline V gene lookup returns CDR1 LNHDA and CDR2 SQIVND (reference sequence). CDR3 protein: CASSTRPIEYNEAFF. CDR3 nucleotide sequence: TGTGCCAGTAGTACTCGCCCGATCGAATATAATGAAGCTTTCTTT.

The chain combines TRBV29-1 with TRBJ2-2; 10 bases are shared with TRBD2. Germline trimming cut 5 bases from V and 2 bases from J; bases unmatched to any gene: 8. CDR1 SQVTM and CDR2 ANQGSEA come from the germline V gene. The CDR3 loop spans 16 amino acids. The CDR3 here is CSVSGSGRINTGELFF. CDR3 coding DNA: TGCAGCGTTTCTGGTAGCGGGAGGATAAACACCGGGGAGCTGTTTTTT.

The chain has TRBV27 and TRBJ2-3; 9 bases agree with TRBD1. This CDR3 has 15 amino acids. Germline lookup yields CDR1 MNHEY and CDR2 SMNVEV (reference sequence). Trimming at V came to 6 bases and at J to 5 bases, leaving 9 bases not matched to a gene. CDR3 coding DNA: TGTGCCAGCAGGCCCCGGGACAGGGTTAGAGATACGCAGTATTTT. Translating it yields CASRPRDRVRDTQYF.

This chain links TRBV27 with TRBJ2-1; D may correspond to TRBD1 or TRBD2 (6 bases each). Trimming cost V 7 bases and J 8 bases, with 24 bases left between them. The CDR3 is 16 residues long. CDR1 is MNHEY, CDR2 SMNVEV, per germline (reference sequence). CDR3: CASTRLRGPSVYEQFF. In DNA form, the CDR3 reads TGTGCCAGCACCAGACTCCGGGGGCCTAGTGTCTATGAGCAGTTCTTC.

This clone was seen only once. V is TRBV11-2 and J is TRBJ1-1; the D is unclear. Germline CDR1 and CDR2: SGHAT and FQNNGV. Trimming cost V 6 bases and J 4 bases, with 12 bases left between them. This CDR3 is built from 13 residues. CDR3 in amino acids: CASRVWRVTEAFF. The CDR3 DNA follows: TGTGCCAGCAGGGTCTGGAGAGTCACTGAAGCTTTCTTT.

The chain links TRBV2 to TRBJ2-2; 11 bases line up with TRBD2. The junction had 11 bases not matched to a gene; V was cut back by 6 bases and J by 5 bases. From germline, CDR1 is SNHLY and CDR2 FYNNEI. The CDR3 sequence is 17 residues long. The chain's CDR3 is CASSFLNSGRVTGELFF. CDR3 coding DNA: TGTGCCAGCAGCTTCCTGAATAGCGGGAGGGTTACCGGGGAGCTGTTTTTT.

The chain is built from TRBV27 and TRBJ1-2; the D is unclear. The CDR3 is 13 residues long. Trimming left V 3 bases short and J 5 bases short, with 10 bases between. The V gene's germline CDR1 is MNHEY and CDR2 SMNVEV (reference sequence). CDR3 DNA sequence: TGTGCCAGCAGTTTGGATGGGCAGTATGGCTACACCTTC. This sequence encodes CASSLDGQYGYTF.

The chain couples TRBV28 to TRBJ2-3, with 12 bases identical to TRBD2. The ends lost 5 bases at V and 3 bases at J; junction bases unmatched: 9. The CDR3 is 17 residues long. CDR1 is MDHEN and CDR2 is SYDVKM in the germline V gene. The CDR3 DNA reads TGTGCCAGCAGTCCCCGGGGACTAGCGGGTTATACAGATACGCAGTATTTT. Encoded protein: CASSPRGLAGYTDTQYF.

The chain links TRBV7-8 to TRBJ1-3, with no clear D. CDR3 length: 16 amino acids. Trimming stripped 1 base from V and 3 bases from J, with 13 bases between. The germline CDR1 and CDR2 sequences are SGHVS and FQNEAQ. CDR3: CASSLVLAANGNTIYF. In DNA, the CDR3 is TGTGCCAGCAGCTTAGTTTTGGCAGCGAATGGAAACACCATATATTTT.

The chain uses TRBV9 and TRBJ2-1; tentative D call: TRBD2 (5 bases). V lost 2 bases, J lost 8 bases, and 11 bases lay in between. The CDR3 consists of 13 residues. The V gene's germline CDR1 is SGDLS and CDR2 YYNGEE. The CDR3 here is CASSVPSGDEQFF. The CDR3 region has the DNA TGTGCCAGCAGCGTTCCCAGCGGTGATGAGCAGTTCTTC.

This chain uses TRBV7-9 with TRBJ2-5; D is possibly TRBD2 (6 bases). Trimming cost V 5 bases and J 4 bases, with 17 bases left between them. The CDR3 spans 15 residues. Per the germline V gene, CDR1 is SEHNR and CDR2 is FQNEAQ (reference sequence). This chain's CDR3 is CASSPGGRGAETQYF. As DNA, the CDR3 is TGTGCCAGCAGCCCCGGGGGAAGGGGAGCAGAGACCCAGTACTTC.

V usage is TRBV15 and J usage is TRBJ2-5; 9 nucleotides match TRBD2. This CDR3 region has 19 residues. J was trimmed by 5 bases and V by 1 base; bases with no gene match: 17. Germline CDR1 LNHNV, CDR2 YYDKDF (reference sequence). The CDR3 reads CATSRVLAGGPPGWETQYF. The CDR3 bases are TGTGCCACCAGCAGAGTCTTGGCGGGAGGGCCTCCCGGGTGGGAGACCCAGTACTTC. The whole variable domain, remainder taken from reference TRBV15 and TRBJ2-5, is DAMVIQNPRYQVTQFGKPVTLSCSQTLNHNVMYWYQQKSSQAPKLLFHYYDKDFNNEADTPDNFQSRRPNTSFCFLDIRSPGLGDTAMYLCATSRVLAGGPPGWETQYFGPGTRLLVL.

The chain employs TRBV7-9 and TRBJ1-1; D ambiguous. The V end was cut by 5 bases, the J end by 4 bases, with 20 bases between. CDR1 and CDR2 (germline): SEHNR, FQNEAQ (reference sequence). The CDR3 has 16 residues. CDR3 sequence reads: CASSPAVIPRGTEAFF. In DNA form, the CDR3 reads TGTGCCAGCAGCCCAGCAGTAATCCCTCGTGGCACTGAAGCTTTCTTT.

V usage is TRBV6-6 and J usage is TRBJ1-2, with 7 bases identical to TRBD1. J was trimmed by 7 bases and V by 7 bases; bases with no gene match: 9. The CDR3 loop spans 13 amino acids. Germline CDR1 MNHNY, CDR2 SVGAGI (reference sequence). This chain's CDR3 is CASTTGAGSGYTF. CDR3 bases: TGTGCCAGCACCACAGGGGCTGGATCTGGCTACACCTTC.

The J gene is TRBJ2-7, the V gene TRBV27, with 8 bases identical to TRBD1. V dropped 6 bases and J dropped 0; count of bases not matched to a gene: 10. The CDR3 totals 16 residues. The germline gives CDR1 MNHEY, CDR2 SMNVEV (reference sequence). The DNA of the CDR3 is TGTGCCAGCAGCCCCCGTCGGACAGGGATCTCCTACGAGCAGTACTTC. Translation: CASSPRRTGISYEQYF.

V usage is TRBV27 and J usage is TRBJ2-7; TRBD1 is a possible D gene (6 bases). Germline V CDR1 and CDR2: MNHEY, SMNVEV (reference sequence). The germline V and J ends were trimmed by 6 bases and 5 bases, with 17 bases remaining between them. The CDR3 spans 14 residues. The CDR3 DNA follows: TGTGCCAGCAGGCTACAGGGAGTTCCCCACGAGCAGTACTTC. Encoded protein: CASRLQGVPHEQYF.

CDR3 nucleotides: TGTGCCAGCAGCTTATATCCACTAGCGGGTTTGAGCTCCTACGAGCAGTACTTC. Translation: CASSLYPLAGLSSYEQYF. The chain combines TRBV7-9 with TRBJ2-7, with 9 bases aligning to TRBD2. Germline CDR1 SEHNR, CDR2 FQNEAQ (reference sequence). This CDR3 contains 18 residues. V lost 2 bases to trimming and J lost 0 bases; unmatched junction nucleotides: 11.

CDR3: CAWISVPGADGYTF. The CDR3 region has the DNA TGTGCCTGGATTTCTGTCCCGGGGGCGGATGGCTACACCTTC. The chain combines TRBV30 with TRBJ1-2; a weak D match, TRBD1 (6 bases). Germline assignment: CDR1 GTSNPN and CDR2 SVGIG (reference sequence). The CDR3 runs 14 residues. Trimming stripped 4 bases from V and 6 bases from J, with 18 bases between.

This chain links TRBV7-9 with TRBJ2-2; D may be TRBD1 (6 bases). Trimming stripped 8 bases from V and 4 bases from J, with 17 bases between. CDR1 and CDR2 from the germline V gene are SEHNR and FQNEAQ (reference sequence). The CDR3 totals 15 residues. The CDR3 DNA is TGTGCCAGCTTGCCCAGGGGTGGTGGCACCGGGGAGCTGTTTTTT. This translates into CASLPRGGGTGELFF.

The chain carries TRBV7-2 and TRBJ2-3; tentative D call: TRBD2 (6 bases). The V end was cut by 4 bases, the J end by 0 bases, with 11 bases between. CDR3 size: 15 residues. Germline V lookup: CDR1 SGHTA, CDR2 FQGNSA. CDR3 bases: TGTGCCAGCAGCTCATTAGCGGTTAGCACAGATACGCAGTATTTT. Translating it yields CASSSLAVSTDTQYF.